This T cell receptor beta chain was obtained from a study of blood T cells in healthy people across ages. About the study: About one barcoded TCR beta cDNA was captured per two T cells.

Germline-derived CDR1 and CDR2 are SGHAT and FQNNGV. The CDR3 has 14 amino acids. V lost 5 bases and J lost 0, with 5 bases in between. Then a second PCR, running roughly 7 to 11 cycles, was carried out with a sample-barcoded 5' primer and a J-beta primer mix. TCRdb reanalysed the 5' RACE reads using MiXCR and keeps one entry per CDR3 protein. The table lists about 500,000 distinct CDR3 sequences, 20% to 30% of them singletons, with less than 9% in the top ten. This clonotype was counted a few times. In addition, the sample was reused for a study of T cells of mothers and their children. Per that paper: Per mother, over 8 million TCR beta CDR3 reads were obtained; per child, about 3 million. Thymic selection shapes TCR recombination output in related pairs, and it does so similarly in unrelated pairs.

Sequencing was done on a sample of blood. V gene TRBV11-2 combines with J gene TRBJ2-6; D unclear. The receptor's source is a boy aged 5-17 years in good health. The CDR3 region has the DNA TGTGCCAGCAGCGCGATCTCTGGGGCCAACGTCCTGACTTTC. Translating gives CASSAISGANVLTF.